This T cell receptor (beta chain) was recovered during a study of CXCR3-negative and CXCR3-positive naive CD8 T cells. Study results and limitations: Both naive subsets showed comparably high diversity, and memory CD8+ cells showed much lower diversity.

Regarding this clonotype: Its antigen remains unknown.

Within the CD8+ T cell compartment, naive cells were CD45RO-CCR7+CD27+CD95-. All TRB cDNA libraries came from 5' RACE performed with UMI labels. One entry per CDR3 protein, without DNA, is what TCRdb gives after re-calling the 5' RACE reads. The listing records about 53,000 distinct CDR3 sequences. The CDR3 has 13 amino acids. CDR1 MGHRA and CDR2 YSYEKL come from the germline V gene. This sequence originates from a human donor in good health. Some clones in this sample may be carry-over from other donors' samples. The V call is TRBV4-1, the J call TRBJ2-7; the TRBD1 assignment by TCRdb is unverifiable without DNA. Sample: naive CXCR3- CD8+ T cells from blood. Stated subset: CD45RO-CCR7+CD27+CD95- naive CD8+ T cells lacking CXCR3 (TNR3-). The CDR3: CASSRNTGYEQYF.